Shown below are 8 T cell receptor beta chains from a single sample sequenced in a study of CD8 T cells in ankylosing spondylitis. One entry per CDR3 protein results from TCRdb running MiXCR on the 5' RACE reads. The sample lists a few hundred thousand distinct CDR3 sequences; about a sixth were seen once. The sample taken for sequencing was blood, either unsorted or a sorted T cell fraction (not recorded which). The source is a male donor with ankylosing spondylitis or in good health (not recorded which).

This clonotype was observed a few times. The CDR3 DNA reads TGTGCCAGCAGCTTGGTTGGCTTGTACAATGAGCAGTTCTTC. This gives the protein CASSLVGLYNEQFF. V is TRBV7-9 and J is TRBJ2-1; unclear D gene. This CDR3 is built from 14 residues. The germline gives CDR1 SEHNR, CDR2 FQNEAQ (reference sequence). The ends were cut back, 3 bases at V and 4 bases at J, with 10 bases in the middle.

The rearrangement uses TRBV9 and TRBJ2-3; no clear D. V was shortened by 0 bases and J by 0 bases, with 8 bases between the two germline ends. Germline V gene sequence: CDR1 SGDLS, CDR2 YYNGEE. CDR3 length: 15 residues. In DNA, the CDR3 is TGTGCCAGCAGCGTAGAGAGCCAAAGCACAGATACGCAGTATTTT. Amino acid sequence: CASSVESQSTDTQYF. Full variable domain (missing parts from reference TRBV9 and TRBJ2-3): DSGVTQTPKHLITATGQRVTLRCSPRSGDLSVYWYQQSLDQGLQFLIQYYNGEERAKGNILERFSAQQFPDLHSELNLSSLELGDSALYFCASSVESQSTDTQYFGPGTRLTVL.

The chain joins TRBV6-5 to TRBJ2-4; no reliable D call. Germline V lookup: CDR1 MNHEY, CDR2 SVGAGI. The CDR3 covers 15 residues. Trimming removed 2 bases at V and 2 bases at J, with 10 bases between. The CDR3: CASSYPERTKNIQYF. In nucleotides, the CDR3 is TGTGCCAGCAGTTACCCCGAAAGGACCAAAAACATTCAGTACTTC.

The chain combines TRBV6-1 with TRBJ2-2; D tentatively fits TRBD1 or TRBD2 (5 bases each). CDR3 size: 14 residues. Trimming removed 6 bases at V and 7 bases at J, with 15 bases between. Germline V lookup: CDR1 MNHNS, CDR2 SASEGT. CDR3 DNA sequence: TGTGCCAGCAGAGGGACCTTTTCCGACGGGGAGCTGTTTTTT. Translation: CASRGTFSDGELFF.

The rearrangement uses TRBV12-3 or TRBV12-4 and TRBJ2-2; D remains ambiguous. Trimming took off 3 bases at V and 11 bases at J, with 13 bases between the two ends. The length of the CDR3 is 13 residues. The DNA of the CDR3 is TGTGCCAGCAGTTTCGCTCTAGAGAGCGAGCTGTTTTTT. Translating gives CASSFALESELFF.

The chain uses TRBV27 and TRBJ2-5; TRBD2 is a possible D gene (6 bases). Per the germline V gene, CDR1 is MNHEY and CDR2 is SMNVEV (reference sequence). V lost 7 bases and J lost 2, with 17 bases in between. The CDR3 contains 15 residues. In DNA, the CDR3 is TGTGCCAGCACCGGGACTGCCGGATCTCAAGAGACCCAGTACTTC. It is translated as CASTGTAGSQETQYF.

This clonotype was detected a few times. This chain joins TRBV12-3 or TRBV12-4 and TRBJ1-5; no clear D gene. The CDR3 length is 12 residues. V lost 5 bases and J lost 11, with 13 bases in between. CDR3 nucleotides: TGTGCCAGCAGTCTAGGGCCCCTGGCCCAGCATTTT. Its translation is CASSLGPLAQHF.

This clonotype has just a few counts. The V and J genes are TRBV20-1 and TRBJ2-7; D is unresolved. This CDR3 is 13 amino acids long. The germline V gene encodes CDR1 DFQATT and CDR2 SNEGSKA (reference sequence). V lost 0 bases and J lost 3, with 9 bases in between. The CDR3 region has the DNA TGCAGTGCTAGAGATCAAGAGCGCTACGAGCAGTACTTC. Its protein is CSARDQERYEQYF.